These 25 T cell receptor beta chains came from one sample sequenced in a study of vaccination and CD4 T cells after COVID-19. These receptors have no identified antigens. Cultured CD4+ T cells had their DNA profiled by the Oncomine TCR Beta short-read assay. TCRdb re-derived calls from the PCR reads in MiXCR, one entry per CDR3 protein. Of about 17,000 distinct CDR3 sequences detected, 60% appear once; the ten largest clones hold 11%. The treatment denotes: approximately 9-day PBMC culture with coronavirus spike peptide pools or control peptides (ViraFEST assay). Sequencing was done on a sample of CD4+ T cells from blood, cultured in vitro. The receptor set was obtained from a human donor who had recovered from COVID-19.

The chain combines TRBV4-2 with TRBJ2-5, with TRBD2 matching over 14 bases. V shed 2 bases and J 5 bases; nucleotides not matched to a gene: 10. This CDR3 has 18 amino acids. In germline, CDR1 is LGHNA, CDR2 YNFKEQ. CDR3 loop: CASSQSGRTSGGRETQYF. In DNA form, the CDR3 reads TGTGCCAGCAGCCAAAGTGGCCGGACTAGCGGGGGGAGGGAGACCCAGTACTTC.

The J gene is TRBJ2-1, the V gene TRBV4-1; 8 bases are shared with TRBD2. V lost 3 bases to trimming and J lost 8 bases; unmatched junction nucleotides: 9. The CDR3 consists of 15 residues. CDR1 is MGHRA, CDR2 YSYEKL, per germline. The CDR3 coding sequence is TGCGCCAGCAGCCAGGCCGGGACTAGTGTTTATGAGCAGTTCTTC. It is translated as CASSQAGTSVYEQFF.

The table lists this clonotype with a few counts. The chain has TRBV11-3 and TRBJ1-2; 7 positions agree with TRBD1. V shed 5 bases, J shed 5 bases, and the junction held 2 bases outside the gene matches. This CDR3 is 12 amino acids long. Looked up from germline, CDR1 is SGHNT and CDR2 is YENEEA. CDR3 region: CASSTGAYGYTF. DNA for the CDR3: TGTGCCAGCAGCACAGGGGCGTATGGCTACACCTTC.

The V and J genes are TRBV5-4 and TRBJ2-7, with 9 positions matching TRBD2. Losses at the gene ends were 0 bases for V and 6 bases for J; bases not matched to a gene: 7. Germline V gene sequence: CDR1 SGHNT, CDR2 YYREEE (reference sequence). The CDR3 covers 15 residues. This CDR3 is CASSLVAGGLVEQYF. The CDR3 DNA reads TGTGCCAGCAGCTTGGTTGCGGGAGGGTTGGTCGAGCAGTACTTC.

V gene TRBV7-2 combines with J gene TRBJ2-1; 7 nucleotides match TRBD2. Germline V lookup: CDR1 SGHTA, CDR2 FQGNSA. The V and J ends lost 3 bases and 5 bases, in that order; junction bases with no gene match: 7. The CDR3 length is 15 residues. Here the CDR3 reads CASSFSLAANNEQFF. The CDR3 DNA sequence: TGTGCCAGCAGCTTCTCCCTAGCGGCCAACAATGAGCAGTTCTTC. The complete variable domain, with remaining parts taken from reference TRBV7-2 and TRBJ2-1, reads GAGVSQSPSNKVTEKGKDVELRCDPISGHTALYWYRQSLGQGLEFLIYFQGNSAPDKSGLPSDRFSAERTGGSVSTLTIQRTQQEDSAVYLCASSFSLAANNEQFFGPGTRLTVL.

The CDR3 reads CASSLVDGAAFF. CDR3 coding DNA: TGTGCCAGCAGCTTAGTTGACGGGGCAGCTTTCTTT. This sequence joins TRBV7-2 and TRBJ1-1; D may be TRBD1 (5 bases). Germline CDR1 and CDR2: SGHTA and FQGNSA. The CDR3 loop spans 12 amino acids. The V gene lost 1 base and the J gene lost 10 bases, with 10 bases spanning the gap.

The CDR3 protein is CSARDQGGQYF. The DNA for the CDR3 is TGCAGTGCTAGAGATCAAGGGGGGCAGTACTTC. J is TRBJ2-7 and V is TRBV20-1, with a weak D call TRBD1 (6 bases). The V end was cut by 0 bases, the J end by 9 bases, with 9 bases between. The CDR3 spans 11 residues. Germline V CDR1 and CDR2: DFQATT, SNEGSKA (reference sequence).

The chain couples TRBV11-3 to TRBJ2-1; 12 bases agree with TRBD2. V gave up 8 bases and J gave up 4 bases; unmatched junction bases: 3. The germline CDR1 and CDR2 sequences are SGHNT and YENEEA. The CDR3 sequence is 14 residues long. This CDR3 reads CASLAGGAYNEQFF. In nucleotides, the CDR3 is TGTGCCAGCCTAGCGGGAGGGGCATACAATGAGCAGTTCTTC.

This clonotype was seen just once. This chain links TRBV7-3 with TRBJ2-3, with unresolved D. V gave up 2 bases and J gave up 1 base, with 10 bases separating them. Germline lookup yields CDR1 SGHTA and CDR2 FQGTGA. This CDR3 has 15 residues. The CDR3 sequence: CASSLGPAGTDTQYF. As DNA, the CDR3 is TGTGCCAGCAGCTTAGGCCCGGCCGGCACAGATACGCAGTATTTT.

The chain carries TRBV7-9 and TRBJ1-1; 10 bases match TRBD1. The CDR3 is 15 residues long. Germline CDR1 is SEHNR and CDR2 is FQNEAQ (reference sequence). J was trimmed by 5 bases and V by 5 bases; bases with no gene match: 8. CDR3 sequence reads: CASSATRTGGTEAFF. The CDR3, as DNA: TGTGCCAGCAGCGCCACCCGGACAGGGGGTACTGAAGCTTTCTTT.

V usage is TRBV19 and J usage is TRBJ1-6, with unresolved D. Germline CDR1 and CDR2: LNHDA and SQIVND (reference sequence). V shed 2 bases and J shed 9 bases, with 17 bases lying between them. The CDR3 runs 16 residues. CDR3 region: CASSIPGQPAVSPLHF. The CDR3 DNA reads TGTGCCAGTAGTATACCAGGTCAGCCCGCAGTTTCACCCCTCCACTTT.

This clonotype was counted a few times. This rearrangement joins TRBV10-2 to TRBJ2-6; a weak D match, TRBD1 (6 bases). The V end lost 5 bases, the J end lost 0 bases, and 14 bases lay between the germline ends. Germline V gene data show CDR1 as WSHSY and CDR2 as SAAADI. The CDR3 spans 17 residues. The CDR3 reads CASSQLTGISGANVLTF. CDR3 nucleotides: TGCGCCAGCAGTCAACTTACAGGGATCTCTGGGGCCAACGTCCTGACTTTC.

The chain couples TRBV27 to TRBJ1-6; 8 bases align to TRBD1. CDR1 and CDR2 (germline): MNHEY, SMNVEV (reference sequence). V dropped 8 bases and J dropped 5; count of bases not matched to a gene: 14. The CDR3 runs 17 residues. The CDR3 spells CASRRSQGAADNSPLHF. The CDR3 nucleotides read TGTGCCAGCCGACGGTCGCAGGGGGCGGCTGATAATTCACCCCTCCACTTT.

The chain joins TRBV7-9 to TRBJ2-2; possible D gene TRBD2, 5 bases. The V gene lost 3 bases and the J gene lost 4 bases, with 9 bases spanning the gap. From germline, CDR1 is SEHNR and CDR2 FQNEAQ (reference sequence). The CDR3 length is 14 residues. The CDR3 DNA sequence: TGTGCCAGCAGCTTTGTCGGAGGCACCGGGGAGCTGTTTTTT. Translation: CASSFVGGTGELFF. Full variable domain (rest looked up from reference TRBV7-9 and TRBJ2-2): DTGVSQNPRHKITKRGQNVTFRCDPISEHNRLYWYRQTLGQGPEFLTYFQNEAQLEKSRLLSDRFSAERPKGSFSTLEIQRTEQGDSAMYLCASSFVGGTGELFFGEGSRLTVL.

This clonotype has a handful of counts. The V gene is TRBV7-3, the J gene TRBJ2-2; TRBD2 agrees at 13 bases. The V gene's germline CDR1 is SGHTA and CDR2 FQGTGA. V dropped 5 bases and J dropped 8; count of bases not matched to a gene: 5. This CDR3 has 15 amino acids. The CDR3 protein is CASSLGLAGLGELFF. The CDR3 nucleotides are TGTGCCAGCAGCCTGGGACTAGCGGGGTTAGGGGAGCTGTTTTTT. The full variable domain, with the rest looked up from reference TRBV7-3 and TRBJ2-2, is GAGVSQTPSNKVTEKGKYVELRCDPISGHTALYWYRQSLGQGPEFLIYFQGTGAADDSGLPNDRFFAVRPEGSVSTLKIQRTERGDSAVYLCASSLGLAGLGELFFGEGSRLTVL.

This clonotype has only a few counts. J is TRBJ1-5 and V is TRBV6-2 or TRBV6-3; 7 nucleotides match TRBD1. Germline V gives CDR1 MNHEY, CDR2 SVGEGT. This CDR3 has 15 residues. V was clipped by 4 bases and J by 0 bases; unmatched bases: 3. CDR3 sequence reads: CASSSRGDSNQPQHF. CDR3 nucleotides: TGTGCCAGCAGTTCCAGGGGGGATAGCAATCAGCCCCAGCATTTT.

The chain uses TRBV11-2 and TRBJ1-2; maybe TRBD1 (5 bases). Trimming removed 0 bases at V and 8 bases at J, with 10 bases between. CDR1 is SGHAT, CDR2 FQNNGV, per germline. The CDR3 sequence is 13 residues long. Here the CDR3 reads CASSLDRASGYTF. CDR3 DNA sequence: TGTGCCAGCAGCTTAGACAGGGCCAGCGGCTACACCTTC.

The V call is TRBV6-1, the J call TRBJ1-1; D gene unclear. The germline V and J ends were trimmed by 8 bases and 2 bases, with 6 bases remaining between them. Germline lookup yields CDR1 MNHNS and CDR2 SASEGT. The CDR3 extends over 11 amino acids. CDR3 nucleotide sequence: TGTGCCAGCGAAGGAAACACTGAAGCTTTCTTT. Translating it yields CASEGNTEAFF.

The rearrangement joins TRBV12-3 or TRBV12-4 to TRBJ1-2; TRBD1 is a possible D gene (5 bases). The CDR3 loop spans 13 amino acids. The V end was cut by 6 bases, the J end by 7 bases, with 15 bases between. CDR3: CASRASGRGGYTF. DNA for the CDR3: TGTGCCAGCAGAGCCTCGGGGAGGGGTGGCTACACCTTC.

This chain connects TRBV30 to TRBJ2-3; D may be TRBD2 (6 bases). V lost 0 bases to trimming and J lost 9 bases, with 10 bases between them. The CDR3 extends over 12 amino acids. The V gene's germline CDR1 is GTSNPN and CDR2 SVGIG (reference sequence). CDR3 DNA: TGTGCCTGGAGTGTACGACGGGGGACGCAGTATTTT. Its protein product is CAWSVRRGTQYF.

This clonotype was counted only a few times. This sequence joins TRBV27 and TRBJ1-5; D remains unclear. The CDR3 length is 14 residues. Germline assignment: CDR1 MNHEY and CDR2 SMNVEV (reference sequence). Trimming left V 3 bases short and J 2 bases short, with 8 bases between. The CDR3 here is CASSFVRGNQPQHF. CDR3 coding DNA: TGTGCCAGCAGTTTTGTAAGGGGCAATCAGCCCCAGCATTTT.

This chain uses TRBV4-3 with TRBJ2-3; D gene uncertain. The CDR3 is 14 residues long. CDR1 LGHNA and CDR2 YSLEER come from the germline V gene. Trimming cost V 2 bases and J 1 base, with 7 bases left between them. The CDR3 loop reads CASSQYVGTDTQYF. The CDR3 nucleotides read TGCGCCAGCAGCCAATACGTCGGCACAGATACGCAGTATTTT.

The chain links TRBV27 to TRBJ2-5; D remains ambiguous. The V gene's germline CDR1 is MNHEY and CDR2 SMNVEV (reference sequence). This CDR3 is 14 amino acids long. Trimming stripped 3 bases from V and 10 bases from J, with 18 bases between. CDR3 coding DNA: TGTGCCAGCAGTTTGGGGTCCCTTGGAGTGGACCAGTACTTC. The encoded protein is CASSLGSLGVDQYF.

The CDR3 nucleotides read TGTGCCATCAGTGAGAACAGGGTAGATACTGAAGCTTTCTTT. Its translation: CAISENRVDTEAFF. The rearrangement joins TRBV10-3 to TRBJ1-1; TRBD1 might be the D (6 bases). Germline V gives CDR1 ENHRY, CDR2 SYGVKD. The CDR3 is made up of 14 amino acids. V dropped 2 bases and J dropped 5 bases, with 12 bases sitting between them.

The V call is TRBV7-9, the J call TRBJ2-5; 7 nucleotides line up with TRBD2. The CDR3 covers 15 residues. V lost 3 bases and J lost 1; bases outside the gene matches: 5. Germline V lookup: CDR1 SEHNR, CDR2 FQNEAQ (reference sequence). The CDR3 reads CASSFNLAGQETQYF. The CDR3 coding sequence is TGTGCCAGCAGCTTCAATTTAGCGGGCCAAGAGACCCAGTACTTC.